These 23 T cell receptor beta chains were all obtained from the same sample, sequenced in a study of CD8 T cells in Susac syndrome. cDNA came from about 0.5 to 1 ug RNA primed by random hexamers. MiXCR, applied by TCRdb to the immunoSEQ multiplex PCR reads, yields one record per CDR3 protein. The profile covers approximately 130,000 distinct CDR3 sequences, with about 90% appearing a single time and 0.24% taken by the ten largest. Sequencing was done on a sample of CD8+ T cells from PBMCs. These receptors were collected from a human donor with multiple sclerosis.

The V call is TRBV15, the J call TRBJ2-7, with D possibly TRBD2 on 5 matching bases. The germline V gene encodes CDR1 LNHNV and CDR2 YYDKDF (reference sequence). The CDR3 contains 17 residues. The ends were cut back, 0 bases at V and 2 bases at J, with 17 bases in the middle. This chain's CDR3 is CATSRDLQLDPAYEQYF. CDR3 DNA sequence: TGTGCCACCAGCAGAGATCTCCAACTAGACCCAGCCTACGAGCAGTACTTC.

This sequence joins TRBV7-6 and TRBJ2-3; 14 positions agree with TRBD2. V lost 5 bases and J lost 6; bases outside the gene matches: 4. Germline CDR1 SGHVS, CDR2 FNYEAQ. The CDR3 has 15 residues. CDR3 in DNA: TGTGCCAGCAGCGCGGGACTAGCGGGGGCGGATACGCAGTATTTT. Translation gives CASSAGLAGADTQYF.

This clonotype was seen a single time. V is TRBV20-1 and J is TRBJ2-7, with D perhaps being TRBD1 or TRBD2 (6 bases each). CDR3 length: 15 amino acids. Germline V gene lookup returns CDR1 DFQATT and CDR2 SNEGSKA (reference sequence). V was pared by 1 base and J by 6 bases, with 19 bases between. The CDR3 loop reads CSARASNSGAGEQYF. The CDR3 DNA is TGCAGTGCTAGAGCCTCTAACTCGGGGGCCGGCGAGCAGTACTTC.

The chain employs TRBV20-1 and TRBJ2-7; 10 bases align to TRBD2. V shed 4 bases and J 4 bases; nucleotides not matched to a gene: 16. The CDR3 is 17 amino acids. Germline V gene data show CDR1 as DFQATT and CDR2 as SNEGSKA (reference sequence). CDR3 coding DNA: TGCAGTGCTACGGATCCACCTAGCGGGAGTCAAGGTTACGAGCAGTACTTC. Translating gives CSATDPPSGSQGYEQYF.

The CDR3 here is CASSIITISGNTIYF. The CDR3, as DNA: TGTGCCAGTAGTATAATAACGATCTCTGGAAACACCATATATTTT. This sequence joins TRBV19 and TRBJ1-3; D unclear. V was pared by 2 bases and J by 0 bases, with 8 bases between. The CDR3 has 15 residues. Per the germline V gene, CDR1 is LNHDA and CDR2 is SQIVND (reference sequence). The full variable domain, in which reference TRBV19 and TRBJ1-3 provide the parts outside the CDR3, is DGGITQSPKYLFRKEGQNVTLSCEQNLNHDAMYWYRQDPGQGLRLIYYSQIVNDFQKGDIAEGYSVSREKKESFPLTVTSAQKNPTAFYLCASSIITISGNTIYFGEGSWLTVV.

The rearrangement links TRBV2 to TRBJ1-2, with 11 bases aligning to TRBD1. V was pared by 7 bases and J by 5 bases, with 12 bases of the junction left unmatched. The CDR3 loop spans 16 amino acids. Germline-derived CDR1 and CDR2 are SNHLY and FYNNEI. Here the CDR3 DNA reads TGTGCCAGCAAGGGACAGGGGGTGGCAATCGGATATGGCTACACCTTC. Its translation is CASKGQGVAIGYGYTF.

The rearrangement links TRBV15 to TRBJ2-5; TRBD2 aligns across 8 bases. Germline V gene sequence: CDR1 LNHNV, CDR2 YYDKDF (reference sequence). The CDR3 sequence is 17 residues long. The V segment lost 6 bases and the J segment 0 bases; nucleotides outside the gene matches: 12. The CDR3 sequence is CATRGGLTGGNQETQYF. CDR3 sequence (DNA): TGTGCCACCAGGGGAGGACTAACGGGAGGGAACCAAGAGACCCAGTACTTC. The full variable domain, in which reference TRBV15 and TRBJ2-5 provide the parts outside the CDR3, is DAMVIQNPRYQVTQFGKPVTLSCSQTLNHNVMYWYQQKSSQAPKLLFHYYDKDFNNEADTPDNFQSRRPNTSFCFLDIRSPGLGDTAMYLCATRGGLTGGNQETQYFGPGTRLLVL.

V is TRBV5-1 and J is TRBJ1-1, with 7 bases that match TRBD1. Germline CDR1 is SGHRS and CDR2 is YFSETQ. Trimming removed 3 bases from V and 3 bases from J; junction bases left unmatched: 14. The CDR3 contains 17 residues. CDR3 residues: CASSSYDREPYDTEAFF. The CDR3 DNA reads TGCGCCAGCAGCTCCTACGACAGGGAGCCCTACGACACTGAAGCTTTCTTT.

V usage is TRBV15 and J usage is TRBJ2-1; a weak D match, TRBD2 (5 bases). V lost 8 bases, J lost 7 bases, and 18 bases lay in between. CDR1 and CDR2 from the germline V gene are LNHNV and YYDKDF (reference sequence). The CDR3 consists of 14 residues. The CDR3 nucleotides read TGTGCCACCGGTGAACGGCGGGCGATGAATGAGCAGTTCTTC. Translated, it gives CATGERRAMNEQFF.

The CDR3 reads CASSQEMGLSVSGNTIYF. The DNA for the CDR3 is TGCGCCAGCAGCCAAGAAATGGGACTTTCTGTCTCTGGAAACACCATATATTTT. The J gene is TRBJ1-3, the V gene TRBV4-3, with TRBD1 as a possible D gene (5 bases). The CDR3 runs to 18 residues. Germline loops: CDR1 LGHNA, CDR2 YSLEER. The V and J ends lost 0 bases and 0 bases respectively, with 15 bases between them.

This chain joins TRBV3-1 and TRBJ2-7; 11 bases fit TRBD2. After removal of 3 bases from V and 3 bases from J, the junction contained 10 bases not matched to a gene. CDR1 is LGHDT, CDR2 YNNKEL, per germline (reference sequence). The CDR3 runs 17 residues. The CDR3 sequence is CASSQDWGLAELYEQYF. CDR3 nucleotides: TGTGCCAGCAGCCAGGACTGGGGACTAGCGGAGCTCTACGAGCAGTACTTC.

The chain's CDR3 is CASSSLPGVSEAFF. In DNA, the CDR3 is TGCGCCAGCAGCTCCCTTCCAGGGGTGAGTGAAGCTTTCTTT. This rearrangement joins TRBV5-1 to TRBJ1-1; tentative D call: TRBD1 (6 bases). Trimming took off 3 bases at V and 7 bases at J, with 16 bases between the two ends. Germline V gene data show CDR1 as SGHRS and CDR2 as YFSETQ. CDR3 length equals 14 residues.

The chain joins TRBV12-3 or TRBV12-4 to TRBJ2-1, with D uncertain. The CDR3 totals 14 residues. V lost 0 bases, J lost 6 bases, and 9 bases lay in between. DNA of the CDR3: TGTGCCAGCAGTTTAGCGAACGGATTCAATGAGCAGTTCTTC. Encoded protein: CASSLANGFNEQFF.

The chain is built from TRBV12-3 or TRBV12-4 and TRBJ1-5; D unclear. V shed 6 bases and J shed 1 base, with 13 bases lying between them. The CDR3 runs 15 residues. For the CDR3, the DNA is TGTGCCAGCAGCACAAACCCCAGAAGCAATCAGCCCCAGCATTTT. Its protein is CASSTNPRSNQPQHF.

The chain is built from TRBV7-9 and TRBJ2-5; D may be TRBD2 (6 bases). Trimming took off 5 bases at V and 3 bases at J, with 10 bases between the two ends. This CDR3 spans 13 amino acids. The germline gives CDR1 SEHNR, CDR2 FQNEAQ (reference sequence). The CDR3 nucleotides are TGTGCCAGCAGCCCCCGGGAGAAAGAGACCCAGTACTTC. It codes for CASSPREKETQYF. Full variable domain (remainder filled in from reference TRBV7-9 and TRBJ2-5): DTGVSQNPRHKITKRGQNVTFRCDPISEHNRLYWYRQTLGQGPEFLTYFQNEAQLEKSRLLSDRFSAERPKGSFSTLEIQRTEQGDSAMYLCASSPREKETQYFGPGTRLLVL.

This chain connects TRBV7-9 to TRBJ2-7; 7 nucleotides agree with TRBD1. The CDR3 length is 15 residues. Germline V gives CDR1 SEHNR, CDR2 FQNEAQ (reference sequence). The junction had 9 bases not matched to a gene; V was cut back by 5 bases and J by 2 bases. The CDR3 here is CASSATTGMPYEQYF. CDR3 DNA: TGTGCCAGCAGCGCCACGACAGGGATGCCCTACGAGCAGTACTTC.

This clonotype was recorded a few times. The V call is TRBV3-1, the J call TRBJ1-1, with a tentative D call TRBD1 (5 bases). The CDR3 is 14 amino acids. V was clipped by 8 bases and J by 7 bases, with 20 bases between them. Germline V gene sequence: CDR1 LGHDT, CDR2 YNNKEL (reference sequence). Here the CDR3 reads CASAIGTLRGEAFF. CDR3 nucleotide sequence: TGTGCCAGCGCCATTGGAACCTTAAGGGGTGAAGCTTTCTTT.

The CDR3 protein is CASSPTGNNEQFF. The CDR3, as DNA: TGTGCCAGCAGCCCGACAGGGAACAATGAGCAGTTCTTC. The chain employs TRBV27 and TRBJ2-1; 7 nucleotides agree with TRBD1. Germline V gene lookup returns CDR1 MNHEY and CDR2 SMNVEV (reference sequence). This CDR3 region has 13 residues. Germline trimming cut 6 bases from V and 5 bases from J; bases unmatched to any gene: 4.

This chain joins TRBV24-1 and TRBJ2-1, with D perhaps TRBD1 (7 bases). Germline loops: CDR1 KGHDR, CDR2 SFDVKD. The germline V and J ends were trimmed by 5 bases and 7 bases, with 14 bases remaining between them. The CDR3 consists of 14 residues. CDR3 sequence (DNA): TGTGCCACCAGTGCTTTTCCAGGGGGGAATGAGCAGTTCTTC. This sequence encodes CATSAFPGGNEQFF.

V and J are TRBV28 and TRBJ1-2, with TRBD1 identical over 8 bases. In germline, CDR1 is MDHEN, CDR2 SYDVKM. CDR3 length: 13 residues. V was clipped by 5 bases and J by 5 bases; unmatched bases: 4. As DNA, the CDR3 is TGTGCCAGCAGTCCCAGGGGGCTATATGGCTACACCTTC. This translates into CASSPRGLYGYTF.

This clonotype was picked up a small number of times. CDR3 residues: CASSLQGTEAFF. CDR3 sequence (DNA): TGTGCCAGCAGTTTACAGGGGACTGAAGCTTTCTTT. The genes are TRBV6-5 and TRBJ1-1, with TRBD1 matching 7 bases. The CDR3 loop spans 12 amino acids. Germline values: CDR1 MNHEY, CDR2 SVGAGI. The V and J ends lost 4 bases and 5 bases, in that order; junction bases with no gene match: 1.

This chain links TRBV6-5 with TRBJ2-5, with unresolved D. This CDR3 is built from 14 residues. Germline CDR1 and CDR2: MNHEY and SVGAGI. V was shortened by 4 bases and J by 3 bases, with 12 bases between the two germline ends. CDR3 sequence: CASSFGSSEETQYF. The CDR3 nucleotides read TGTGCCAGCAGTTTCGGCTCCTCCGAAGAGACCCAGTACTTC.

The CDR3 sequence: CASGPQADEQFF. The CDR3, as DNA: TGTGCCAGCGGCCCCCAAGCCGATGAGCAGTTCTTC. The V gene is TRBV3-1, the J gene TRBJ2-1; D not resolved. V lost 8 bases and J 8 bases, leaving 13 bases between the germline ends. The CDR3 consists of 12 residues. Germline assignment: CDR1 LGHDT and CDR2 YNNKEL (reference sequence).